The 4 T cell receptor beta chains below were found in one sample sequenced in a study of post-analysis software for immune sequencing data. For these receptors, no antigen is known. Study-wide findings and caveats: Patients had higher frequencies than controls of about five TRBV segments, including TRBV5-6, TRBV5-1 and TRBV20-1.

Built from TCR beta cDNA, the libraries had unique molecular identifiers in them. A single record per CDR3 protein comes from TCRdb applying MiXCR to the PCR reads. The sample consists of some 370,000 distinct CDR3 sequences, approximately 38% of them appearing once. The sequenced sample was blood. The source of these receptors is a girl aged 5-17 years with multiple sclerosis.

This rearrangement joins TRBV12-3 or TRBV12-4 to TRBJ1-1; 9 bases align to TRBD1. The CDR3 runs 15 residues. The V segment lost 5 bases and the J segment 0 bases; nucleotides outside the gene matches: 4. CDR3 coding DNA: TGTGCCAGCAGTCCCCGACAGGGGGTGAACACTGAAGCTTTCTTT. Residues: CASSPRQGVNTEAFF.

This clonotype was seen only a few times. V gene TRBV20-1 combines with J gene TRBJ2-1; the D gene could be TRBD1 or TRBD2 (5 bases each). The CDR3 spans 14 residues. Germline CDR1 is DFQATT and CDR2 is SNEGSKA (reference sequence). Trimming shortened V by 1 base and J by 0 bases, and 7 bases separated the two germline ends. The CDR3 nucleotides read TGCAGTGCTAGAGGGGGGAGCTCCTACAATGAGCAGTTCTTC. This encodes CSARGGSSYNEQFF.

This CDR3 is CASSLLAGAGNEQFF. The CDR3 DNA is TGCGCCAGCAGCTTACTAGCGGGGGCGGGCAATGAGCAGTTCTTC. The chain links TRBV5-1 to TRBJ2-1, with 11 bases lining up with TRBD2. The CDR3 length is 15 residues. The V gene end was trimmed by 2 bases and the J gene end by 6 bases; junction bases not matched to a gene: 4. Germline loops: CDR1 SGHRS, CDR2 YFSETQ.

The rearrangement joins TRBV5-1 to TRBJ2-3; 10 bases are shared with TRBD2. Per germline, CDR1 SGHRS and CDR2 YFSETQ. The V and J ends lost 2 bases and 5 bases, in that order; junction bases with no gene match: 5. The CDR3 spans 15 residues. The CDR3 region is CASSLIAGGGDTQYF. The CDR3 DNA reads TGCGCCAGCAGCTTAATAGCGGGGGGCGGAGATACGCAGTATTTT.